This entry lists 27 T cell receptor beta chains sequenced from one sample in a study of T-cell reconstitution after alpha-beta-depleted transplantation in children. The authors prepared the TCRbeta library with unique molecular identifiers. From the PCR reads, TCRdb called clonotypes with MiXCR, one entry per CDR3 protein. The data hold some 200,000 distinct CDR3 sequences, with about 8.7% observed a single time. The sequencing used PBMCs, mostly from graft donor cells, collected 360 days after TCRalphabeta/CD19-depleted stem cell transplant. Receptors originate from a male patient aged 2-10 years who had a stem cell transplant for acute myeloid leukemia, so the T cells may come from the graft donor.

V gene TRBV12-3 or TRBV12-4 combines with J gene TRBJ2-1, with TRBD1 identical over 7 bases. The CDR3 has 13 residues. Germline trimming cut 2 bases from V and 10 bases from J; bases unmatched to any gene: 5. The CDR3 region is CASSLRGPREQFF. In DNA form, the CDR3 reads TGTGCCAGCAGTTTAAGGGGGCCCAGGGAGCAGTTCTTC.

This clonotype was counted between two and nine times. The rearrangement links TRBV5-1 to TRBJ2-3; D gene unclear. Between the trimmed V and J ends, which lost 2 bases and 11 bases, there was a span of 15 bases. The CDR3 runs 13 residues. The germline CDR1 and CDR2 sequences are SGHRS and YFSETQ. This CDR3 is CASSFGQPPLQYF. Written as DNA, the CDR3 is TGCGCCAGCAGCTTCGGGCAGCCCCCTCTGCAGTATTTT.

This clonotype was found many times. V is TRBV24-1 and J is TRBJ2-5; 9 bases fit TRBD1. V was pared by 3 bases and J by 5 bases, with 9 bases of the junction left unmatched. Germline CDR1 and CDR2: KGHDR and SFDVKD. This CDR3 has 16 residues. The CDR3 loop is CATSDPTGTGSETQYF. CDR3 DNA sequence: TGTGCCACCAGTGATCCGACCGGGACAGGGTCGGAGACCCAGTACTTC.

This clonotype has a handful of counts. The chain couples TRBV6-5 to TRBJ1-1, with 8 positions matching TRBD1. Germline V gene lookup returns CDR1 MNHEY and CDR2 SVGAGI. The CDR3 contains 15 residues. V shed 7 bases and J 6 bases; nucleotides not matched to a gene: 13. The CDR3 loop reads CASTHGGQGGPEAFF. CDR3 in DNA: TGTGCCAGCACCCATGGAGGACAGGGAGGGCCTGAAGCTTTCTTT.

This clonotype was seen only a few times. A much bigger clone sits one base away, suggesting this may be a read error. CDR3 residues: CSSSLRLEQYF. The CDR3 DNA is TGTTCCAGCAGTTTAAGGCTAGAGCAGTACTTC. The V gene is TRBV12-3 or TRBV12-4, the J gene TRBJ2-7; D is unresolved. The CDR3 has 11 residues.

There are many counts of this clonotype. This rearrangement joins TRBV7-9 to TRBJ2-1; TRBD2 matches 16 bases. Trimming at V came to 6 bases and at J to 4 bases, leaving 9 bases not matched to a gene. The CDR3 covers 18 residues. Germline-derived CDR1 and CDR2 are SEHNR and FQNEAQ (reference sequence). CDR3 bases: TGTGCCAGCAGTGGGACTAGCGGGAGGGAAATCCCTTACAATGAGCAGTTCTTC. It codes for CASSGTSGREIPYNEQFF.

The sample holds many counts of this clonotype. The chain links TRBV10-3 to TRBJ1-5; D is ambiguous. Germline CDR1 and CDR2: ENHRY and SYGVKD. The CDR3 spans 15 residues. With 8 bases removed from V and 4 bases from J, the gap between germline ends came to 18 bases. The CDR3 nucleotides are TGTGCCATCGGAGACGATGATCAAGGGAATCAGCCCCAGCATTTT. Its protein product is CAIGDDDQGNQPQHF.

This clonotype was counted ten times or more. CDR3 region: CATCTDKRKNIQYF. The CDR3 DNA follows: TGTGCCACCTGTACGGACAAACGCAAAAACATTCAGTACTTC. The V call is TRBV10-3, the J call TRBJ2-4, with D maybe TRBD1 (5 bases). Germline V gene data show CDR1 as ENHRY and CDR2 as SYGVKD. Deletions cut 10 bases from V and 3 bases from J, with 16 bases between. The CDR3 extends over 14 amino acids.

Notes on this clonotype: A read error may account for a junction end that differs from germline. The chain is built from TRBV11-2 and TRBJ2-3, with D perhaps TRBD1 (6 bases). The CDR3 is 12 residues long. Germline loops: CDR1 SGHAT, CDR2 FQNNGV. The CDR3 here is CAGSSGVDTQYF. CDR3 DNA sequence: TGTGCCGGCAGCTCAGGGGTAGATACGCAGTATTTT.

In the case of this clonotype: No conserved phenylalanine or tryptophan ends this CDR3, so it is likely a read error. The chain joins TRBV20-1 to TRBJ1-5; D not resolved. The CDR3 spans 14 residues. From germline, CDR1 is DFQATT and CDR2 SNEGSKA (reference sequence). V lost 3 bases to trimming and J lost 2 bases, with 11 bases between them. As DNA, the CDR3 is TGCAGTGCTAGTGACGGGAATCGCAATCAGCCCCAGCATTGT. It encodes CSASDGNRNQPQHC.

This clonotype appeared many times. The CDR3 here is CASSPDGGSYEQYF. The CDR3 DNA is TGTGCCAGCAGCCCCGACGGGGGGAGCTACGAGCAGTACTTC. V usage is TRBV12-3 or TRBV12-4 and J usage is TRBJ2-7, with TRBD2 matching over 7 bases. Trimming removed 6 bases from V and 3 bases from J; junction bases left unmatched: 8. The length of the CDR3 is 14 residues.

There are many counts of this clonotype. The chain is built from TRBV5-1 and TRBJ2-1; D is possibly TRBD2 (6 bases). Trimming took off 0 bases at V and 0 bases at J, with 7 bases between the two ends. The CDR3 consists of 15 residues. From germline, CDR1 is SGHRS and CDR2 YFSETQ. For the CDR3, the DNA is TGCGCCAGCAGCTTGGGGGGGGTCTCCTACAATGAGCAGTTCTTC. Translating gives CASSLGGVSYNEQFF.

This clonotype was counted at least ten times. The chain links TRBV20-1 to TRBJ2-1; D gene ambiguous. The CDR3 has 15 residues. The V end was cut by 3 bases, the J end by 0 bases, with 12 bases between. Germline V gene lookup returns CDR1 DFQATT and CDR2 SNEGSKA (reference sequence). The CDR3 DNA follows: TGCAGTGCTAGTCATTACCGCGCCTCCTACAATGAGCAGTTCTTC. It translates to CSASHYRASYNEQFF.

This clonotype was seen repeatedly, ten times or more. V and J are TRBV5-1 and TRBJ2-5, with 8 bases fitting TRBD1. The CDR3 has 14 amino acids. In germline, CDR1 is SGHRS, CDR2 YFSETQ. J lost 3 bases, V lost 5 bases, and 6 bases had no gene match. The CDR3 reads CASRQDRVEETQYF. The CDR3 nucleotides are TGCGCCAGCAGACAGGACAGGGTGGAAGAGACCCAGTACTTC.

At least ten counts were recorded for this clonotype. The rearrangement links TRBV29-1 to TRBJ2-5, with a tentative D call TRBD1 (6 bases). Germline CDR1 reads SQVTM; CDR2 reads ANQGSEA. The CDR3 has 15 residues. The V gene lost 3 bases and the J gene lost 0 bases, with 14 bases spanning the gap. The CDR3 spells CSVDPRGLYQETQYF. The DNA of the CDR3 is TGCAGCGTTGACCCCAGGGGCTTGTACCAAGAGACCCAGTACTTC.

This clonotype was recorded many times. The V call is TRBV3-1, the J call TRBJ2-5; D remains ambiguous. The CDR3 is 14 amino acids. Looked up from germline, CDR1 is LGHDT and CDR2 is YNNKEL (reference sequence). V was shortened by 3 bases and J by 4 bases, with 12 bases between the two germline ends. CDR3: CASSQLGWGETQYF. CDR3 nucleotide sequence: TGTGCCAGCAGCCAGCTAGGGTGGGGAGAGACCCAGTACTTC.

This clonotype was counted a single time. The chain employs TRBV20-1 and TRBJ2-1; 11 positions match TRBD1. This CDR3 is built from 15 residues. From germline, CDR1 is DFQATT and CDR2 SNEGSKA (reference sequence). The trim removed 4 bases at V and 8 bases at J, leaving 10 bases unmatched. CDR3 coding DNA: TGCAGTGCTAACCGCCCGGACAGGGGGCACCATGAGCAGTTCTTC. Translation gives CSANRPDRGHHEQFF.

This clonotype was seen at least ten times. CDR3 in amino acids: CASSLETLSSYEQYF. Here the CDR3 DNA reads TGCGCCAGCAGCTTGGAGACATTGAGCTCCTACGAGCAGTACTTC. The chain joins TRBV5-1 to TRBJ2-7; D unresolved. V was pared by 0 bases and J by 0 bases, with 10 bases between. Germline CDR1 SGHRS, CDR2 YFSETQ. This CDR3 is 15 amino acids long.

This clonotype has more than one count but fewer than ten. The chain uses TRBV9 and TRBJ2-1; D perhaps matches TRBD2 (5 bases). CDR1 and CDR2 (germline): SGDLS, YYNGEE. With 0 bases removed from V and 8 bases from J, the gap between germline ends came to 9 bases. The CDR3 contains 13 residues. The CDR3 region has the DNA TGTGCCAGCAGCGTAGTAGGGAGTGATGAGCAGTTCTTC. This codes for CASSVVGSDEQFF.

This clonotype came up many times. V and J are TRBV7-3 and TRBJ2-1, with a weak D call TRBD2 (5 bases). CDR1 SGHTA and CDR2 FQGTGA come from the germline V gene. V was cut by 1 base and J by 7 bases, with 5 bases left in between. The CDR3 covers 12 residues. As DNA, the CDR3 is TGTGCCAGCAGCTTAAGAGGGAATGAGCAGTTCTTC. It translates to CASSLRGNEQFF.

The V gene is TRBV5-1, the J gene TRBJ2-7; 9 bases are shared with TRBD2. From germline, CDR1 is SGHRS and CDR2 YFSETQ. After removal of 5 bases from V and 0 bases from J, the junction contained 9 bases not matched to a gene. This CDR3 is 16 amino acids long. The CDR3 protein is CASRVSAGGFSYEQYF. CDR3 DNA: TGCGCCAGCAGGGTGTCCGCGGGAGGGTTCTCCTACGAGCAGTACTTC. The entire variable domain, with the rest obtained from reference TRBV5-1 and TRBJ2-7, is as follows: KAGVTQTPRYLIKTRGQQVTLSCSPISGHRSVSWYQQTPGQGLQFLFEYFSETQRNKGNFPGRFSGRQFSNSRSEMNVSTLELGDSALYLCASRVSAGGFSYEQYFGPGTRLTVT.

There are many counts of this clonotype. J is TRBJ2-1 and V is TRBV12-3 or TRBV12-4; 9 nucleotides match TRBD2. Unmatched junction bases numbered 4, after V lost 2 bases and J lost 5 bases. The CDR3 is made up of 15 amino acids. CDR3 amino acids: CASSLWLAGNNEQFF. The DNA of the CDR3 is TGTGCCAGCAGTTTATGGCTAGCGGGGAACAATGAGCAGTTCTTC.

This clonotype was detected many times. The rearrangement links TRBV12-3 or TRBV12-4 to TRBJ1-5; TRBD1 aligns across 8 bases. Trimming at V came to 6 bases and at J to 5 bases, leaving 9 bases not matched to a gene. The CDR3 totals 15 residues. CDR3 sequence reads: CASRLTGQVYQPQHF. The CDR3 coding sequence is TGTGCCAGCAGACTCACGGGACAGGTATATCAGCCCCAGCATTTT.

This clonotype showed up many times. This chain links TRBV15 with TRBJ1-6; 7 bases line up with TRBD1. The V segment lost 3 bases and the J segment 6 bases; nucleotides outside the gene matches: 2. The CDR3 runs to 14 residues. CDR1 and CDR2 (germline): LNHNV, YYDKDF (reference sequence). The CDR3 here is CATSRGQLNSPLHF. The CDR3 coding sequence is TGTGCCACCAGCAGGGGACAGCTTAATTCACCCCTCCACTTT.

This clonotype was counted at least ten times. The rearrangement uses TRBV20-1 and TRBJ2-2; 7 nucleotides align to TRBD2. The CDR3 length is 13 residues. The ends lost 7 bases at V and 7 bases at J; junction bases unmatched: 9. Germline CDR1 and CDR2: DFQATT and SNEGSKA (reference sequence). This CDR3 is CSVYAGESGELFF. In DNA form, the CDR3 reads TGCAGTGTTTACGCGGGGGAGAGCGGGGAGCTGTTTTTT.

This clonotype was detected ten times or more. The chain employs TRBV4-3 and TRBJ2-7; 10 nucleotides line up with TRBD2. V lost 0 bases, J lost 6 bases, and 5 bases stayed unmatched. Germline V gives CDR1 LGHNA, CDR2 YSLEER. The CDR3 consists of 15 residues. The CDR3 is CASSQEPGLATEQYF. In nucleotides, the CDR3 is TGCGCCAGCAGCCAAGAACCGGGACTAGCGACCGAGCAGTACTTC.

This clonotype occurred a few times. The chain joins TRBV6-5 to TRBJ1-5; D call uncertain. This CDR3 contains 17 residues. With 0 bases removed from V and 7 bases from J, the gap between germline ends came to 19 bases. In germline, CDR1 is MNHEY, CDR2 SVGAGI. The CDR3 DNA reads TGTGCCAGCAGTTACTCCCCGTTAGGGAAAGGTCCCCAGCCCCAGCATTTT. Amino acids: CASSYSPLGKGPQPQHF.